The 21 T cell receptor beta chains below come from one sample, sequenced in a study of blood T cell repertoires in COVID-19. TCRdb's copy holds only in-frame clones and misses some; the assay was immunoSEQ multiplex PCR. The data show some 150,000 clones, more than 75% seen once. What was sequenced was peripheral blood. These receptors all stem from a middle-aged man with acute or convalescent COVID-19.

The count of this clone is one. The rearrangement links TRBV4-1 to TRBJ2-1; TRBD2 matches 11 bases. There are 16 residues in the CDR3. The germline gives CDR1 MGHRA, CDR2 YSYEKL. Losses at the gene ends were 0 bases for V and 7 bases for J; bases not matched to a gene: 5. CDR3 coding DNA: TGCGCCAGCAGCCAAGATTCCCTAGCGGGGGGTAATGAGCAGTTCTTC. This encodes CASSQDSLAGGNEQFF.

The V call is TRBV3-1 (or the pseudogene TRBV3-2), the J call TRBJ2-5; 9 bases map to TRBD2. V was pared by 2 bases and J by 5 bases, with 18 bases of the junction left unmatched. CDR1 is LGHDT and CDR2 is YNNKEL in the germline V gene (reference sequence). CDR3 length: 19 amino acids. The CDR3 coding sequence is TGTGCCAGCAGCCAAATGTTGGGGGCTAGCGGGGTGGAGTTGGAGACCCAGTACTTC. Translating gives CASSQMLGASGVELETQYF.

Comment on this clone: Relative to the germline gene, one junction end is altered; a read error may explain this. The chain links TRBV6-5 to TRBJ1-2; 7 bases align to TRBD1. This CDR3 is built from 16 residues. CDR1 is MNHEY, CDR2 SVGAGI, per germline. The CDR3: CAGSYSGQLANYGYTF. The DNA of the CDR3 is TGTGCCGGCAGTTACTCGGGACAGTTAGCTAACTATGGCTACACCTTC.

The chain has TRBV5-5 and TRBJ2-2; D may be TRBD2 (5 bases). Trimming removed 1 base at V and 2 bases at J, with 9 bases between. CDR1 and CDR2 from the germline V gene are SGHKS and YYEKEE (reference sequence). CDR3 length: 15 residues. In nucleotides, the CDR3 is TGTGCCAGCAGCTTGATAGCGATAAACACCGGGGAGCTGTTTTTT. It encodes CASSLIAINTGELFF. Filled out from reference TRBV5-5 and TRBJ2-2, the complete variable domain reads DAGVTQSPTHLIKTRGQQVTLRCSPISGHKSVSWYQQVLGQGPQFIFQYYEKEERGRGNFPDRFSARQFPNYSSELNVNALLLGDSALYLCASSLIAINTGELFFGEGSRLTVL.

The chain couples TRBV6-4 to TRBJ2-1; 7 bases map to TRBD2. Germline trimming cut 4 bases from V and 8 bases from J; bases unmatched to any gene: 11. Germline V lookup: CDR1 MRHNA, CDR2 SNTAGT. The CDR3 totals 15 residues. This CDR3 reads CASSVRGVEGDEQFF. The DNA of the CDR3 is TGTGCCAGCAGTGTCCGGGGGGTTGAAGGCGATGAGCAGTTCTTC.

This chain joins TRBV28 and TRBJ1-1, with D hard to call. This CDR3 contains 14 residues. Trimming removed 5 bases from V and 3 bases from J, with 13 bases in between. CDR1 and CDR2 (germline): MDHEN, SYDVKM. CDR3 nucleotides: TGTGCCAGCAGTCCCCCGGGTGACTACACTGAAGCTTTCTTT. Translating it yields CASSPPGDYTEAFF.

CDR3 residues: CASSFEQGTQTLHF. The CDR3 DNA is TGCGCCAGCAGCTTTGAGCAGGGTACGCAGACCCTCCACTTT. The V and J genes are TRBV5-1 and TRBJ1-6; a possible D gene is TRBD1 (5 bases). The CDR3 sequence is 14 residues long. Germline V CDR1 and CDR2: SGHRS, YFSETQ. Between the trimmed V and J ends, which lost 2 bases and 14 bases, there was a span of 17 bases.

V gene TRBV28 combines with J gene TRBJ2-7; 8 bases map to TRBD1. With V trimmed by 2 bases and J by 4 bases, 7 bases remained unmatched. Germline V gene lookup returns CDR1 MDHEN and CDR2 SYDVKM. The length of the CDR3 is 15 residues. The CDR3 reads CASSLPGTGTYEQYF. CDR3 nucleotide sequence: TGTGCCAGCAGTTTACCCGGGACAGGCACTTACGAGCAGTACTTC.

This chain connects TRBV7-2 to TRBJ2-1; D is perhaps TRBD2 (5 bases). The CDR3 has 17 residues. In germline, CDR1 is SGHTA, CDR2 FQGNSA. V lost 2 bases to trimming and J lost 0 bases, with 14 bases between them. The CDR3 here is CASSLYSSGSSYNEQFF. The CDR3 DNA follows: TGTGCCAGCAGCTTATATTCAAGCGGTAGCTCCTACAATGAGCAGTTCTTC. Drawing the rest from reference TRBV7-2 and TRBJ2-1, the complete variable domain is GAGVSQSPSNKVTEKGKDVELRCDPISGHTALYWYRQSLGQGLEFLIYFQGNSAPDKSGLPSDRFSAERTGGSVSTLTIQRTQQEDSAVYLCASSLYSSGSSYNEQFFGPGTRLTVL.

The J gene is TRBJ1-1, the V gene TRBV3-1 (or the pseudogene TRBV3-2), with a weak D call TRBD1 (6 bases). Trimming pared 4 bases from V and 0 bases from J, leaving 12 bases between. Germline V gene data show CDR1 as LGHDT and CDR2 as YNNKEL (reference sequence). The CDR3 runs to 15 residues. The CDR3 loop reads CASSPTDRLNTEAFF. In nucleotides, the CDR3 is TGTGCCAGCAGCCCTACGGACAGATTGAACACTGAAGCTTTCTTT.

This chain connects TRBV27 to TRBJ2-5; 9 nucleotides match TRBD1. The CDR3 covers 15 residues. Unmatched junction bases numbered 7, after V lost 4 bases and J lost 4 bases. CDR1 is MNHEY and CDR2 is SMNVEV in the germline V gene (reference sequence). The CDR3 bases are TGTGCCAGCAGTTCCGGGACAGGGTTTCGAGAGACCCAGTACTTC. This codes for CASSSGTGFRETQYF.

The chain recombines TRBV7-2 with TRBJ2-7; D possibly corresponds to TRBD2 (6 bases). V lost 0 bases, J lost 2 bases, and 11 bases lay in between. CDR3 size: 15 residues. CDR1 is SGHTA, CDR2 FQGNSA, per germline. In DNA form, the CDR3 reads TGTGCCAGCAGCTTAGCTGCGGGGAGTCCCTACGAGCAGTACTTC. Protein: CASSLAAGSPYEQYF.

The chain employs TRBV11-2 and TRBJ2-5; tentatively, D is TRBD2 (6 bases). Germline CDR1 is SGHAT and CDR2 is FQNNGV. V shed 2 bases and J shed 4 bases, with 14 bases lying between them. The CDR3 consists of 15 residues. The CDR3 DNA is TGTGCCAGCAGCTTAAGGGCCAGGGAGGTAGAGACCCAGTACTTC. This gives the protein CASSLRAREVETQYF.

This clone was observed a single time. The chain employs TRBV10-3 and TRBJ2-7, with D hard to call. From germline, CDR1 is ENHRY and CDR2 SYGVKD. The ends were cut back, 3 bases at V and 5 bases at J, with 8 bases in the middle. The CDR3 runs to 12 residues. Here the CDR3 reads CAISDGEDEQYF. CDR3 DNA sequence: TGTGCCATCAGTGACGGTGAGGACGAGCAGTACTTC.

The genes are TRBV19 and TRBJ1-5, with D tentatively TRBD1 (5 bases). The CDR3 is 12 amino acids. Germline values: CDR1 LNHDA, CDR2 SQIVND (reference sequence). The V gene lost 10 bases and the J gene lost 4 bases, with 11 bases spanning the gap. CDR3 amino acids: CATQGWNQPQHF. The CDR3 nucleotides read TGTGCCACCCAGGGTTGGAATCAGCCCCAGCATTTT.

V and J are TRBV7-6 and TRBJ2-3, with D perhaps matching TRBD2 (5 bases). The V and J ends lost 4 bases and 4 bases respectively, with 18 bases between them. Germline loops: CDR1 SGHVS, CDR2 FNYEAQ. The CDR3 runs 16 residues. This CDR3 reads CASSSREGKEADTQYF. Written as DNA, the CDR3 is TGTGCCAGCAGCTCTCGGGAAGGGAAGGAGGCAGATACGCAGTATTTT.

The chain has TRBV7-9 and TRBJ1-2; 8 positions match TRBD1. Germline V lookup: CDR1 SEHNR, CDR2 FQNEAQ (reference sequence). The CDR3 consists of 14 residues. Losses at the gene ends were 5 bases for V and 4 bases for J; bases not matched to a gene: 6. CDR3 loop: CASSPPGQVYGYTF. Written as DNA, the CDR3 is TGTGCCAGCAGCCCGCCGGGACAGGTCTATGGCTACACCTTC.

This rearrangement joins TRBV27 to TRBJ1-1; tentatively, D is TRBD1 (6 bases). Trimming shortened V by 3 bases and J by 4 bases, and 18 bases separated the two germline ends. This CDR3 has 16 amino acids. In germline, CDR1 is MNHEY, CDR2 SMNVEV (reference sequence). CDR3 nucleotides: TGTGCCAGCAGTTTCTCACCTGACAGGCCAGGCACTGAAGCTTTCTTT. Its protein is CASSFSPDRPGTEAFF.

CDR3 amino acids: CASSVGPGQETQYF. The CDR3 DNA reads TGTGCCAGCAGCGTAGGACCAGGGCAAGAGACCCAGTACTTC. V usage is TRBV9 and J usage is TRBJ2-5, with a weak D call TRBD1 (5 bases). This CDR3 has 14 amino acids. Trimming took 0 bases from V and 2 from J, leaving 8 bases between them. Germline V gives CDR1 SGDLS, CDR2 YYNGEE.

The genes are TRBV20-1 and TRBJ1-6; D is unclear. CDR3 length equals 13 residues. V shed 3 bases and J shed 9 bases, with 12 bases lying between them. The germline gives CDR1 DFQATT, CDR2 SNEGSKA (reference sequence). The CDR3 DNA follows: TGCAGTGCTAGTCCGGGTCGGGGTTCACCCCTCCACTTT. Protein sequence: CSASPGRGSPLHF.

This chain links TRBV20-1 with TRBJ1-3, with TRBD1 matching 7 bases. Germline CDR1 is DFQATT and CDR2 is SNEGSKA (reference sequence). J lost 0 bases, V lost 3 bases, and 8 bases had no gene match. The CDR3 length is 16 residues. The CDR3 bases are TGCAGTGCTAGTGGGGACAGTCTGGGCTCTGGAAACACCATATATTTT. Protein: CSASGDSLGSGNTIYF.